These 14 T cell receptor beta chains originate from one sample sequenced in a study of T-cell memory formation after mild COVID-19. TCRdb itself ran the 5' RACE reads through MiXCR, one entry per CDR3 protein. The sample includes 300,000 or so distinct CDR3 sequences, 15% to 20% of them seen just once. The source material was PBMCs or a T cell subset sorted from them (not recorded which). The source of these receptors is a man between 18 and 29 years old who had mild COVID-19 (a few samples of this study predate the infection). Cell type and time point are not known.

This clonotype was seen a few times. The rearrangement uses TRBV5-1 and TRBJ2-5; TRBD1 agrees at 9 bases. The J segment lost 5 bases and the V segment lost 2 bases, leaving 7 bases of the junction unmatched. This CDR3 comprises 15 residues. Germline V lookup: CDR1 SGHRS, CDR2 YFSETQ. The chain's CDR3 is CASSFGQGNGETQYF. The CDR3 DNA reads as TGCGCCAGCAGCTTCGGACAGGGGAATGGGGAGACCCAGTACTTC.

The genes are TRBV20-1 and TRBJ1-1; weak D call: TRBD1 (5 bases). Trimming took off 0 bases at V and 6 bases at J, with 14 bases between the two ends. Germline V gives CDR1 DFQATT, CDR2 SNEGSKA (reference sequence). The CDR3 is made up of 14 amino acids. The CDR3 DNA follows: TGCAGTGCTAGAGATCGGATCGGGGCACCTGAAGCTTTCTTT. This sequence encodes CSARDRIGAPEAFF.

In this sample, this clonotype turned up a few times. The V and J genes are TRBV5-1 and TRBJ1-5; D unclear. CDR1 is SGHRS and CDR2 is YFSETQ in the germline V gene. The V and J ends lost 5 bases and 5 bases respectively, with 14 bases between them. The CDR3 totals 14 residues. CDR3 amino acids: CASRESADDQPQHF. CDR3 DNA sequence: TGCGCCAGCAGAGAGTCGGCAGACGATCAGCCCCAGCATTTT.

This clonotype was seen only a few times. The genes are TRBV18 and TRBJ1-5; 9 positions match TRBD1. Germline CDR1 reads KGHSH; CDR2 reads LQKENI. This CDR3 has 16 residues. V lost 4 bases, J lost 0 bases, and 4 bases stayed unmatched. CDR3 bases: TGTGCCAGCTCACACGACAGGGGGTATAGCAATCAGCCCCAGCATTTT. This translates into CASSHDRGYSNQPQHF.

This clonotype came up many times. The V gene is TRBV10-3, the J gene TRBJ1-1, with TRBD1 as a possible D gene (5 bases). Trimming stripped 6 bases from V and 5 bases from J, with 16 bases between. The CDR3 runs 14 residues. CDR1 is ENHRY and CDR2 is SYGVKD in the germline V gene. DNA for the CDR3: TGTGCCATCAGGATAAGTAGGGGTTTGACTGAAGCTTTCTTT. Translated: CAIRISRGLTEAFF.

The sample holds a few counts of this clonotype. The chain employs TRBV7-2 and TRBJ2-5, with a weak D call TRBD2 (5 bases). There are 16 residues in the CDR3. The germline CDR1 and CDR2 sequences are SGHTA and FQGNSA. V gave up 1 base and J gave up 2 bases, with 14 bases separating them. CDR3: CASSLGISRDQETQYF. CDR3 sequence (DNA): TGTGCCAGCAGCTTAGGAATAAGTCGGGATCAAGAGACCCAGTACTTC. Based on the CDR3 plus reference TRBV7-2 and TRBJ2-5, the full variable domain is GAGVSQSPSNKVTEKGKDVELRCDPISGHTALYWYRQSLGQGLEFLIYFQGNSAPDKSGLPSDRFSAERTGGSVSTLTIQRTQQEDSAVYLCASSLGISRDQETQYFGPGTRLLVL.

CDR3 in amino acids: CASSPWTGDGNEQFF. The CDR3 DNA reads as TGTGCCAGCAGCCCCTGGACAGGCGACGGCAATGAGCAGTTCTTC. This chain links TRBV3-1 with TRBJ2-1; TRBD1 agrees at 7 bases. The V and J ends lost 4 bases and 6 bases, in that order; junction bases with no gene match: 9. From germline, CDR1 is LGHDT and CDR2 YNNKEL (reference sequence). This CDR3 is built from 15 residues.

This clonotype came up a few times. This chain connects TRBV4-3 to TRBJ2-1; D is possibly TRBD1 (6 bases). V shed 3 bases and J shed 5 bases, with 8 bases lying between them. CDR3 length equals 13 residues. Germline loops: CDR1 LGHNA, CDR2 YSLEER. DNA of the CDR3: TGCGCCAGCAGCCACACAGGGAACAATGAGCAGTTCTTC. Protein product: CASSHTGNNEQFF.

As DNA, the CDR3 is TGTGCCAGCAGCGTAGCAGACTCCGTACCCTGGGGTGAGCAGTTCTTC. This codes for CASSVADSVPWGEQFF. The chain couples TRBV9 to TRBJ2-1; D gene unclear. The CDR3 loop spans 16 amino acids. Trimming stripped 0 bases from V and 9 bases from J, with 19 bases between. Germline V gives CDR1 SGDLS, CDR2 YYNGEE.

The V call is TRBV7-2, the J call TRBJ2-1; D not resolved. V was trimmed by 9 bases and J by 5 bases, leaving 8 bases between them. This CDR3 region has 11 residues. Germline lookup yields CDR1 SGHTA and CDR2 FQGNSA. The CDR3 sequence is CASIGDNEQFF. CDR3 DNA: TGTGCCAGTATCGGAGACAATGAGCAGTTCTTC.

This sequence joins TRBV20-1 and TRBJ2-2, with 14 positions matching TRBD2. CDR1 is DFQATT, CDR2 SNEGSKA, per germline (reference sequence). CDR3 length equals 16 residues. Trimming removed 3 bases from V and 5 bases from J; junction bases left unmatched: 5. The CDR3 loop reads CSARGLAGEETGELFF. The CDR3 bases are TGCAGTGCTAGGGGACTAGCGGGGGAGGAAACCGGGGAGCTGTTTTTT.

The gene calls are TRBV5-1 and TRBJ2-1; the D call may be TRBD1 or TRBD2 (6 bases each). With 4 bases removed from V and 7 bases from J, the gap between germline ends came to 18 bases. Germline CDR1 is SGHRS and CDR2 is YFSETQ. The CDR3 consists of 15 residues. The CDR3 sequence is CASSPRGQSKNEQFF. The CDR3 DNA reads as TGCGCCAGCAGCCCGCGGGGACAATCGAAGAATGAGCAGTTCTTC.

DNA of the CDR3: TGTGCCAGCAGTTTCGGGGACGGGGGGTGGAACATTCAGTACTTC. It translates to CASSFGDGGWNIQYF. V is TRBV12-3 or TRBV12-4 and J is TRBJ2-4, with 7 nucleotides matching TRBD2. The CDR3 is made up of 15 amino acids. The V gene end was trimmed by 3 bases and the J gene end by 7 bases; junction bases not matched to a gene: 9.

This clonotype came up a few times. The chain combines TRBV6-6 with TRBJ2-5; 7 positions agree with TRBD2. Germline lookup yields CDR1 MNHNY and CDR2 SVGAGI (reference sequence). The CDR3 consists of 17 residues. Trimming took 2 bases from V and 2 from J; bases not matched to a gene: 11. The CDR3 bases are TGTGCCAGCAGTTACCTCGGCCCAGGGCGGGGGCAAGAGACCCAGTACTTC. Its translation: CASSYLGPGRGQETQYF.